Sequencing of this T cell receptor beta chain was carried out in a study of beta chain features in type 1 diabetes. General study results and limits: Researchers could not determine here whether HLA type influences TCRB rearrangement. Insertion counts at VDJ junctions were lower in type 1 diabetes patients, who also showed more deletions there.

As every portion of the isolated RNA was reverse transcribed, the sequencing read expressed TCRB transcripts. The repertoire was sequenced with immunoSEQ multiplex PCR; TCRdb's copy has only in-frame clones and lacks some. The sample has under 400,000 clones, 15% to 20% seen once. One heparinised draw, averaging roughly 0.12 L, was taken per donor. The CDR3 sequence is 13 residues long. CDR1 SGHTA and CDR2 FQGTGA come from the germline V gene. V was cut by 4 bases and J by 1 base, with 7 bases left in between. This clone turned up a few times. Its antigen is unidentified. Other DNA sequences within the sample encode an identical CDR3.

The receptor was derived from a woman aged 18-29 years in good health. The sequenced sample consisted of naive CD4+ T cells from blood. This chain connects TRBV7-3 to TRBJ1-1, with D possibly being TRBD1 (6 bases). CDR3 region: CASSSDRNTEAFF. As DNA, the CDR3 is TGTGCCAGCAGCTCGGACAGGAACACTGAAGCTTTCTTT.